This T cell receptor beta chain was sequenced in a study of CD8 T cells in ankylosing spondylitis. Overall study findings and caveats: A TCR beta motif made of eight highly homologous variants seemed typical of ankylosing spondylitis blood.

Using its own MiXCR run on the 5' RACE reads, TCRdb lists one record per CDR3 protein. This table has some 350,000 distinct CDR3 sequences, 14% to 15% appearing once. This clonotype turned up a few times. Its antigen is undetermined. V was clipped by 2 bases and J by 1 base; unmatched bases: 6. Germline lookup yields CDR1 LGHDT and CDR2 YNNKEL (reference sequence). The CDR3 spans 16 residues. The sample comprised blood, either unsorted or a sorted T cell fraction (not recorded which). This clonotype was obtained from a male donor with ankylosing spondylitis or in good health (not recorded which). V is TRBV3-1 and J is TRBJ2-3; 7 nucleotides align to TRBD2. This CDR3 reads CASSQLGLAGTDTQYF. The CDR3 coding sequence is TGTGCCAGCAGCCAATTGGGTCTAGCGGGCACAGATACGCAGTATTTT.